This TCR beta chain was identified during a study of breast tumors, draining lymph nodes, adjacent tissues. Study-level points and caveats: Tumor repertoires ranked between lymph nodes and nontumor tissue in diversity, with V and J gene preferences.

Samples came from axillary lymph nodes draining the breast cancer. This clonotype was seen at least ten times. Its specificity is unknown. MiXCR was run by TCRdb on the multiplex PCR reads, yielding one entry per CDR3 protein. Of 150,000 to 250,000 distinct CDR3 sequences in the sample, roughly 31% were seen once. The sequence derives from a female donor with breast cancer. Some clones in this sample may be carry-over from other donors' samples. Specimen: axillary lymph node tissue.

In nucleotides, the CDR3 is TGCGCCAGCAGTCGGTCACAGGGGAGCACAGATACGCAGTATTTT. This gives the protein CASSRSQGSTDTQYF. The chain combines TRBV5-1 with TRBJ2-3, with 7 bases lining up with TRBD1. The CDR3 totals 15 residues. Germline V gene lookup returns CDR1 SGHRS and CDR2 YFSETQ. V was clipped by 5 bases and J by 0 bases; unmatched bases: 6.